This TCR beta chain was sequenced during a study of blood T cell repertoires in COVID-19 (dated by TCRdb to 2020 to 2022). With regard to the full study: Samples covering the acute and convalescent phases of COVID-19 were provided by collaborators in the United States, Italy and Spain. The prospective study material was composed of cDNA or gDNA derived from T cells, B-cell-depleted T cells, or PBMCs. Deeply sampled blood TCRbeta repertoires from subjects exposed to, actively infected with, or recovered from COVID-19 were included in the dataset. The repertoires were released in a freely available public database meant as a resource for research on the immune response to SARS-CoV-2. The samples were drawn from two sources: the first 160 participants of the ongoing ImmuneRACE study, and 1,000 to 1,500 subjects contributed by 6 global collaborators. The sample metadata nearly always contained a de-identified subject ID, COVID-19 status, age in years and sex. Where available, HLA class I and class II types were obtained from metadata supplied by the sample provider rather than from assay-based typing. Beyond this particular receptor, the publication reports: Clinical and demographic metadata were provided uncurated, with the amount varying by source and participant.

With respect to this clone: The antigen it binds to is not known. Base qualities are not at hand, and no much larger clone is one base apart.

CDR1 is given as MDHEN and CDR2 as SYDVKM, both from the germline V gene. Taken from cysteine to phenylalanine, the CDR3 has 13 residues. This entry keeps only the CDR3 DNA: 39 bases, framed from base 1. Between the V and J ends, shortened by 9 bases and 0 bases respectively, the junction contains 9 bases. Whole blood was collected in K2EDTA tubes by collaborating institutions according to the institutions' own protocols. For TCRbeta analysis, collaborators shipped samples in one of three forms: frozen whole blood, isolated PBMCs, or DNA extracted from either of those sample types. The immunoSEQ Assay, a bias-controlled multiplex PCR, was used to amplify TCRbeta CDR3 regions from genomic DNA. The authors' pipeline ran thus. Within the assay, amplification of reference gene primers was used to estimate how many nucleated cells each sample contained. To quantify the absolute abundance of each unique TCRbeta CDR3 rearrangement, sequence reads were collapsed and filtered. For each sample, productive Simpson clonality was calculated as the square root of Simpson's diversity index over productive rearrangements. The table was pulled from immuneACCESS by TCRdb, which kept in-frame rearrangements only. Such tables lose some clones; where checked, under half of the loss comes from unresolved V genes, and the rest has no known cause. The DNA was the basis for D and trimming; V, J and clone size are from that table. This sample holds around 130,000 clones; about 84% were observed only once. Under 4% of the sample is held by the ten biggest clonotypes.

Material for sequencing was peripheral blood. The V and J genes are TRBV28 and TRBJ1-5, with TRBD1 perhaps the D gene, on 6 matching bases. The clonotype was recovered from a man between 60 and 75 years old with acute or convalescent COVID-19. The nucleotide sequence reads TGTGCCAGTGGACAGTTTAGCAATCAGCCCCAGCATTTT. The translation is CASGQFSNQPQHF. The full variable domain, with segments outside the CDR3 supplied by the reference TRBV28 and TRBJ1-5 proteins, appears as DVKVTQSSRYLVKRTGEKVFLECVQDMDHENMFWYRQDPGLGLRLIYFSYDVKMKEKGDIPEGYSVSREKKERFSLILESASTNQTSMYLCASGQFSNQPQHFGDGTRLSIL.